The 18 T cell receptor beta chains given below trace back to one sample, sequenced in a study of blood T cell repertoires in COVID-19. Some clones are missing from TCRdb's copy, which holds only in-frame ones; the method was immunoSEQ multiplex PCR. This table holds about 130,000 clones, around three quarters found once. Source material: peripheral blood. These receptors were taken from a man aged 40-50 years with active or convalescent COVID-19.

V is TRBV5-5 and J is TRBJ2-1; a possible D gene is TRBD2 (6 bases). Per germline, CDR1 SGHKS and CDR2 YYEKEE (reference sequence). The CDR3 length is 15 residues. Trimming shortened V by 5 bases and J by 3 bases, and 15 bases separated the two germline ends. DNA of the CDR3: TGTGCCAGCAGATTTCTTCCGGGAGACTACAATGAGCAGTTCTTC. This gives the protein CASRFLPGDYNEQFF. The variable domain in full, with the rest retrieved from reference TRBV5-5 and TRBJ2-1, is DAGVTQSPTHLIKTRGQQVTLRCSPISGHKSVSWYQQVLGQGPQFIFQYYEKEERGRGNFPDRFSARQFPNYSSELNVNALLLGDSALYLCASRFLPGDYNEQFFGPGTRLTVL.

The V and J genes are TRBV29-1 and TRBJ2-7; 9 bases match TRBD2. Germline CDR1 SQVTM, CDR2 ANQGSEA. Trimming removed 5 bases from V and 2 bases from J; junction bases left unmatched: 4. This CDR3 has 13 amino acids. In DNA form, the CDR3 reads TGCAGCGTTCGTGCTAGCGGGGCCTACGAGCAGTACTTC. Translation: CSVRASGAYEQYF.

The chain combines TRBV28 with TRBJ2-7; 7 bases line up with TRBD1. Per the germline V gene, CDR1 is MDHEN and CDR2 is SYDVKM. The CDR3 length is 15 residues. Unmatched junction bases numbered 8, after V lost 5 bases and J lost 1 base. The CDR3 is CASSLGQTFSYEQYF. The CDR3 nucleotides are TGTGCCAGCAGTCTGGGACAGACTTTTTCCTACGAGCAGTACTTC.

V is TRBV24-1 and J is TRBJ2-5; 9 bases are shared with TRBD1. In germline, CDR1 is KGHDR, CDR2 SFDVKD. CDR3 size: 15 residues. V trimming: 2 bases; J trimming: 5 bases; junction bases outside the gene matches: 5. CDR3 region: CATSDSGTGYETQYF. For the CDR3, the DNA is TGTGCCACCAGTGATTCTGGGACAGGGTATGAGACCCAGTACTTC.

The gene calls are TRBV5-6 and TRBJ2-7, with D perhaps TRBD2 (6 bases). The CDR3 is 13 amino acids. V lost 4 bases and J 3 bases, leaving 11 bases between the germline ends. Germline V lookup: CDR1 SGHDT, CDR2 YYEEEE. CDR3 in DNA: TGTGCCAGCAGCCGGTCCGGGGGCTACGAGCAGTACTTC. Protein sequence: CASSRSGGYEQYF.

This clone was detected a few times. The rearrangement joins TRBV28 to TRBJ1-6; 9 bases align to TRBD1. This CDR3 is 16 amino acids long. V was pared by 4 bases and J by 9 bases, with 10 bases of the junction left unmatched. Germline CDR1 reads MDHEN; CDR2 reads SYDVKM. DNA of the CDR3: TGTGCCAGCAGTTCACCGGGACAGGGTGGGTTTTCACCCCTCCACTTT. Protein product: CASSSPGQGGFSPLHF.

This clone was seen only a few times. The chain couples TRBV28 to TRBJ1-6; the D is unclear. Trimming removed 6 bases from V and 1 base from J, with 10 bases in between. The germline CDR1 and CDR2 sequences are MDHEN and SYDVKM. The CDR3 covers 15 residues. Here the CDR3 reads CASRWGESYNSPLHF. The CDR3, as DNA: TGTGCCAGCAGGTGGGGAGAATCCTATAATTCACCCCTCCACTTT.

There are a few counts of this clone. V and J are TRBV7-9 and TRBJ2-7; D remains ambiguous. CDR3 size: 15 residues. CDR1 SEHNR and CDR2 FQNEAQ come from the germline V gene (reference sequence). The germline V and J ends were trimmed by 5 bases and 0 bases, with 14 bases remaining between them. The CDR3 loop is CASSRSWRDSYEQYF. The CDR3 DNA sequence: TGTGCCAGCAGCCGTTCTTGGAGAGACTCCTACGAGCAGTACTTC.

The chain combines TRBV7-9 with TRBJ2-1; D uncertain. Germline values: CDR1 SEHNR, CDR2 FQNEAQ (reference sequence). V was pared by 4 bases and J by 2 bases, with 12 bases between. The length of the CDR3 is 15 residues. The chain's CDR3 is CASSSGELPYNEQFF. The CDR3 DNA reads TGTGCCAGCAGCTCCGGTGAGCTGCCCTACAATGAGCAGTTCTTC.

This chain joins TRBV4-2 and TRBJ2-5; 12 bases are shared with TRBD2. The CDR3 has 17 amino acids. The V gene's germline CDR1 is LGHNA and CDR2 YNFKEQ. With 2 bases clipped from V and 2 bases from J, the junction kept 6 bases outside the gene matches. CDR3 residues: CASSQTAGTSGQETQYF. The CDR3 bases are TGTGCCAGCAGCCAAACTGCCGGGACTAGCGGGCAAGAGACCCAGTACTTC.

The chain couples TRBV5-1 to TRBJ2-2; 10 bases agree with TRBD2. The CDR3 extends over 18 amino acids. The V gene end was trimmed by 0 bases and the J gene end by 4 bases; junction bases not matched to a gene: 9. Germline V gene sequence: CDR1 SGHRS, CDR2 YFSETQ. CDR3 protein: CASSLAQYRTSGTGELFF. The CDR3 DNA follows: TGCGCCAGCAGCTTGGCCCAGTATCGGACTAGCGGCACCGGGGAGCTGTTTTTT.

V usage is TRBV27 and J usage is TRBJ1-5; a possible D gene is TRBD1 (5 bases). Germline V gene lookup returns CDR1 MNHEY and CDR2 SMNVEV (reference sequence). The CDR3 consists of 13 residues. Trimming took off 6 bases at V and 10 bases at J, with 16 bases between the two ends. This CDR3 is CASSPGTGGPQHF. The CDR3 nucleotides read TGTGCCAGCAGCCCCGGGACGGGAGGTCCCCAGCATTTT.

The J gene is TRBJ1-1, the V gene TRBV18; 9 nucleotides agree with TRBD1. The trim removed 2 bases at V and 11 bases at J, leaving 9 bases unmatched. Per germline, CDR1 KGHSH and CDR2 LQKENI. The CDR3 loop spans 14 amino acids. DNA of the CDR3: TGTGCCAGCTCACCAATCGACAGGGGGGAGAAGGCTTTCTTT. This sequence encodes CASSPIDRGEKAFF.

CDR3 bases: TGTGCCAGCAGCTGGGACACCCGCTCCTATAATTCACCCCTCCACTTT. It is translated as CASSWDTRSYNSPLHF. The rearrangement links TRBV11-2 to TRBJ1-6, with a tentative D call TRBD1 (6 bases). The CDR3 sequence is 16 residues long. V was pared by 4 bases and J by 0 bases, with 10 bases between. The germline V gene has CDR1 SGHAT and CDR2 FQNNGV.

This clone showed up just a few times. For the CDR3, the DNA is TGTGCCAGCAGGATCCTACAGGGAAACACTGAAGCTTTCTTT. Protein sequence: CASRILQGNTEAFF. This chain uses TRBV28 with TRBJ1-1, with a tentative D call TRBD1 (6 bases). CDR3 size: 14 residues. The V gene's germline CDR1 is MDHEN and CDR2 SYDVKM. V was shortened by 6 bases and J by 2 bases, with 13 bases between the two germline ends.

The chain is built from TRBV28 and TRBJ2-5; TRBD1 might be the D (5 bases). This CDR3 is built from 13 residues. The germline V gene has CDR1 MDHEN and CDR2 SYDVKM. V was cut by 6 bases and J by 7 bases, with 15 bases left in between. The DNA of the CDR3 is TGTGCCAGCAGCTGGGGATCAAGGGGGACCCAGTACTTC. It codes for CASSWGSRGTQYF.

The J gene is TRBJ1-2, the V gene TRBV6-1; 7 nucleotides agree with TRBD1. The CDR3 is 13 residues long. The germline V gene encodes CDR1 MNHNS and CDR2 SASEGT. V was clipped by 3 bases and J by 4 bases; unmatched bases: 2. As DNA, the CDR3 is TGTGCCAGCAGTGAGACAGGGACCTATGGCTACACCTTC. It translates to CASSETGTYGYTF.

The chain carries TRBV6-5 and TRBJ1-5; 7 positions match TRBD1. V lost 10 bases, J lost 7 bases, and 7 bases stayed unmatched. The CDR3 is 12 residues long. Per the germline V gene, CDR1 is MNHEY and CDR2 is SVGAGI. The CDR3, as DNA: TGTGCCACCACGACAGGGTTCCAGCCCCAGCATTTT. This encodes CATTTGFQPQHF.